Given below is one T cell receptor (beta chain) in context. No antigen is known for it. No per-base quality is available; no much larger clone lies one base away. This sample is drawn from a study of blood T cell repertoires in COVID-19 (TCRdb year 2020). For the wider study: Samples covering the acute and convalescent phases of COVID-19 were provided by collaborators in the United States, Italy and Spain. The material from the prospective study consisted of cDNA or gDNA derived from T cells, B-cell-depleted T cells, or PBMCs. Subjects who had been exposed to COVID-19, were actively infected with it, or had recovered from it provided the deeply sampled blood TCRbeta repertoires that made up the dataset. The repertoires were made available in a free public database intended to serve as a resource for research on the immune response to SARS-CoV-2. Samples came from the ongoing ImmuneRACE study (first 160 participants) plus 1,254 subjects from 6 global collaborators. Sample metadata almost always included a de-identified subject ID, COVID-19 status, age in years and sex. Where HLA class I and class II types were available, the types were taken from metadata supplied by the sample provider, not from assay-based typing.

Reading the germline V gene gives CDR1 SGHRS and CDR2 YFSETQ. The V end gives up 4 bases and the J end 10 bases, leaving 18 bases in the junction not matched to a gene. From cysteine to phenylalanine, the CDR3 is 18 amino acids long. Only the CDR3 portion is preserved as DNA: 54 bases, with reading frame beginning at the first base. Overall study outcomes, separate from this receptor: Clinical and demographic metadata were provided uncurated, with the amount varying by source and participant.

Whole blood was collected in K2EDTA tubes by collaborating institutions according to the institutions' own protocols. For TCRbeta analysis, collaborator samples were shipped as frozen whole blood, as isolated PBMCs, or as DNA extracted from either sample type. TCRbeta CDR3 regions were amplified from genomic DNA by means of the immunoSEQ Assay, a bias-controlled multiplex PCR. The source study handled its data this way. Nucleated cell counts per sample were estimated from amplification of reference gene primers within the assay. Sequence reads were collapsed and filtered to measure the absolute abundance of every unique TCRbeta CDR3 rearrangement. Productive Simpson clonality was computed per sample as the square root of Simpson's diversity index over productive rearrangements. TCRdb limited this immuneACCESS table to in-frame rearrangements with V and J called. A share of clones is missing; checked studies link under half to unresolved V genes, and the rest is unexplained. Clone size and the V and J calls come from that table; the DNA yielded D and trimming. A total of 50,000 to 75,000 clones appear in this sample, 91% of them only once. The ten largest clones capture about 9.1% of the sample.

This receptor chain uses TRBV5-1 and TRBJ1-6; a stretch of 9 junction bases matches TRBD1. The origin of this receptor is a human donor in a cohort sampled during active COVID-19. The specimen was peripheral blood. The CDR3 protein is CASSPAGQGFSWVSPLHF. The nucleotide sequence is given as TGCGCCAGCAGCCCGGCGGGACAGGGCTTTTCTTGGGTGTCACCCCTCCACTTT. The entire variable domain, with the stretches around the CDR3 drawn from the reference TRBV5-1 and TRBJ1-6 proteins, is KAGVTQTPRYLIKTRGQQVTLSCSPISGHRSVSWYQQTPGQGLQFLFEYFSETQRNKGNFPGRFSGRQFSNSRSEMNVSTLELGDSALYLCASSPAGQGFSWVSPLHFGNGTRLTVT.